The TCR beta chain under discussion was sequenced for a study of read filtering for tumor transcriptome and immune sequencing. The overall study: By R-ISS, stages I, II and III held roughly 8, 15 and 7 patients. General observations from the study: Dropping single-read clonotypes raised IR-seq and RNA-seq shared-clonotype correlation.

This clonotype was observed many times. Its antigen is currently unknown. This library used roughly 400 ng RNA and molecular barcoded adaptors spanning alpha/delta and beta/gamma chains. Using its own MiXCR run on the reads, TCRdb lists one record per CDR3 protein. The data contain 94,000 or so distinct CDR3 sequences, 9% to 15% of them seen just once; the ten biggest clones take up 15%. At the time of active disease, bone marrow was collected from every patient. The sequence was obtained from a donor over 35 with multiple myeloma. Input material: a population of CD138-negative cells sorted from bone marrow.

CDR3: CASSLIPTNEKLFF. The CDR3 region has the DNA TGCGCCAGCAGCTTGATCCCTACTAATGAAAAACTGTTTTTT. V is TRBV5-1 and J is TRBJ1-4; D ambiguous. There are 14 residues in the CDR3. V lost 1 base to trimming and J lost 2 bases, with 6 bases between them. Germline CDR1 reads SGHRS; CDR2 reads YFSETQ.